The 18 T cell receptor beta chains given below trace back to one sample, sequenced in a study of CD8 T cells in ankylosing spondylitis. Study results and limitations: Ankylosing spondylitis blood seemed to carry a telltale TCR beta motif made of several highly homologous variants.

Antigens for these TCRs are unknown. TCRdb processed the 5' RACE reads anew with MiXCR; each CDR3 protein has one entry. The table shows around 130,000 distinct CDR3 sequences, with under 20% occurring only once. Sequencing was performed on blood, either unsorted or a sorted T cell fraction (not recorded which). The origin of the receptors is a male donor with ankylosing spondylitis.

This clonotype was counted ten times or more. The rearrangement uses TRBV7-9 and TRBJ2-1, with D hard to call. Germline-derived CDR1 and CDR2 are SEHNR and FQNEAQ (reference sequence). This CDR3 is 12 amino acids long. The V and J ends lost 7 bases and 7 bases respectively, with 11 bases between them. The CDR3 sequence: CASTPTGNEQFF. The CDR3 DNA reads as TGTGCCAGCACCCCAACCGGGAATGAGCAGTTCTTC. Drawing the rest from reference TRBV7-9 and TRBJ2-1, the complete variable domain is DTGVSQNPRHKITKRGQNVTFRCDPISEHNRLYWYRQTLGQGPEFLTYFQNEAQLEKSRLLSDRFSAERPKGSFSTLEIQRTEQGDSAMYLCASTPTGNEQFFGPGTRLTVL.

In DNA form, the CDR3 reads TGCGCCAGCAGCCAAGCGTCTAGCGGGAGTGATTATTACGAGCAGTACTTC. The encoded protein is CASSQASSGSDYYEQYF. The V gene is TRBV4-1, the J gene TRBJ2-7; 10 nucleotides align to TRBD2. Germline loops: CDR1 MGHRA, CDR2 YSYEKL. The CDR3 has 17 residues. V trimming: 1 base; J trimming: 4 bases; junction bases outside the gene matches: 10.

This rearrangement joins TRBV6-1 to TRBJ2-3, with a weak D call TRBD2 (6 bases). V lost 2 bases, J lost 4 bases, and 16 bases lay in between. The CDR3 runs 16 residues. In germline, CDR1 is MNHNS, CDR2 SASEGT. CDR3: CASSELGREDPDTQYF. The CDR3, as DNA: TGTGCCAGCAGTGAACTGGGCAGGGAGGACCCAGATACGCAGTATTTT.

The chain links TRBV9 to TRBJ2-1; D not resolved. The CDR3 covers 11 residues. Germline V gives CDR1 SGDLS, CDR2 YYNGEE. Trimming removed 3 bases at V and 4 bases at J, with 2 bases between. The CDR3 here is CASSGYNEQFF. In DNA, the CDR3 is TGTGCCAGCAGCGGATACAATGAGCAGTTCTTC.

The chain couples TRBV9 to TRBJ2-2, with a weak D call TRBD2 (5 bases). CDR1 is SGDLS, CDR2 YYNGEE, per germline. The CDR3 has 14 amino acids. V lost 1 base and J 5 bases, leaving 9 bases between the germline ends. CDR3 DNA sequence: TGTGCCAGCAGCGTATGGGAGAGGACCGGGGAGCTGTTTTTT. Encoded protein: CASSVWERTGELFF. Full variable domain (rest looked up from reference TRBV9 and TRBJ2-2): DSGVTQTPKHLITATGQRVTLRCSPRSGDLSVYWYQQSLDQGLQFLIQYYNGEERAKGNILERFSAQQFPDLHSELNLSSLELGDSALYFCASSVWERTGELFFGEGSRLTVL.

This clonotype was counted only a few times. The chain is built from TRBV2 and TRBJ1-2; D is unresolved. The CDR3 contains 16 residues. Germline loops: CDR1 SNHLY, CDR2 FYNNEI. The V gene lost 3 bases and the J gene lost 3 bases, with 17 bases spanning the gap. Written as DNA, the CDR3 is TGTGCCAGCAGTGAGGCCATCAGGTGGGAGGACTATGGCTACACCTTC. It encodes CASSEAIRWEDYGYTF.

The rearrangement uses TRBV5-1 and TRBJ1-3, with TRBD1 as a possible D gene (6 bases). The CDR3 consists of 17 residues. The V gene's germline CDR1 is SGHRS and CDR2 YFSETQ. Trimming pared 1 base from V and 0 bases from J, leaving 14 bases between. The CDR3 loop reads CASSLKQGKNSGNTIYF. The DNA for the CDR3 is TGCGCCAGCAGCTTGAAACAGGGTAAAAACTCTGGAAACACCATATATTTT. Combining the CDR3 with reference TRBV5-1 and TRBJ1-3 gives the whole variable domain KAGVTQTPRYLIKTRGQQVTLSCSPISGHRSVSWYQQTPGQGLQFLFEYFSETQRNKGNFPGRFSGRQFSNSRSEMNVSTLELGDSALYLCASSLKQGKNSGNTIYFGEGSWLTVV.

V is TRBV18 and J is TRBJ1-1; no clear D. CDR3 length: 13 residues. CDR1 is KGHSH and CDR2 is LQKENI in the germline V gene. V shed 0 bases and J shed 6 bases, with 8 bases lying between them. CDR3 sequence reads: CASSPPEFAEAFF. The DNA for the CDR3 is TGTGCCAGCTCACCACCGGAATTCGCTGAAGCTTTCTTT.

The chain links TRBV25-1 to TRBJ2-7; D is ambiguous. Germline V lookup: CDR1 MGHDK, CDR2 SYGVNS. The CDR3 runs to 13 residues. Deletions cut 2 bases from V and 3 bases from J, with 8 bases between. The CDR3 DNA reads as TGTGCCAGCAGTGAAGAAGTGGGCTACGAGCAGTACTTC. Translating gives CASSEEVGYEQYF.

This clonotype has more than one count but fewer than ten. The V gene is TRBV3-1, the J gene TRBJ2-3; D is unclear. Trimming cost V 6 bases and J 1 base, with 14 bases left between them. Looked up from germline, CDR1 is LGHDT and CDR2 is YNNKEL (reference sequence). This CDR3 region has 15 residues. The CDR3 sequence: CASSPALRGTDTQYF. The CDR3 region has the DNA TGTGCCAGCAGTCCAGCCCTTAGGGGCACAGATACGCAGTATTTT.

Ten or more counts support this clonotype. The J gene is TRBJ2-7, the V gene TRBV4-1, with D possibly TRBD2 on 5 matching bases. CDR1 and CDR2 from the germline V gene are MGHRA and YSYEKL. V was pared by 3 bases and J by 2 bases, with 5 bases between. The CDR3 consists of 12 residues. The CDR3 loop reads CASSHGTYEQYF. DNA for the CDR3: TGCGCCAGCAGCCACGGGACCTACGAGCAGTACTTC.

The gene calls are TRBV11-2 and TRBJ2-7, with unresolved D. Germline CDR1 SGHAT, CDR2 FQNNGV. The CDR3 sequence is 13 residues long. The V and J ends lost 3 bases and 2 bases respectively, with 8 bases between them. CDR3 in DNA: TGTGCCAGCAGCTTGTTACCCCCCTACGAGCAGTACTTC. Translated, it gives CASSLLPPYEQYF.

CDR3: CASSRQNLTEAFF. The DNA of the CDR3 is TGTGCCAGCAGCCGGCAAAACCTCACTGAAGCTTTCTTT. The chain carries TRBV27 and TRBJ1-1; D remains ambiguous. Germline values: CDR1 MNHEY, CDR2 SMNVEV (reference sequence). Trimming stripped 6 bases from V and 4 bases from J, with 12 bases between. The CDR3 covers 13 residues.

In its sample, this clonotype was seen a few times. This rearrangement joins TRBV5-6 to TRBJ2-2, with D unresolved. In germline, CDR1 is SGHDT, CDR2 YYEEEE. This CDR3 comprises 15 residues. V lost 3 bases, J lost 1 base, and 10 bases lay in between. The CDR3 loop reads CASSSWARNTGELFF. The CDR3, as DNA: TGTGCCAGCAGCTCGTGGGCCAGGAACACCGGGGAGCTGTTTTTT. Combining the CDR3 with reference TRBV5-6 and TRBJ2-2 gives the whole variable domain DAGVTQSPTHLIKTRGQQVTLRCSPKSGHDTVSWYQQALGQGPQFIFQYYEEEERQRGNFPDRFSGHQFPNYSSELNVNALLLGDSALYLCASSSWARNTGELFFGEGSRLTVL.

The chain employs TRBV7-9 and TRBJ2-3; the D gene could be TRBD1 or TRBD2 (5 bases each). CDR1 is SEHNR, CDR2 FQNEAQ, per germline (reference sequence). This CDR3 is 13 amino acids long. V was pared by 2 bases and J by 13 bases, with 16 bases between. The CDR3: CASSLSRGPLKYF. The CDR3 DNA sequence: TGTGCCAGCAGCTTAAGCCGGGGCCCCCTGAAGTATTTT.

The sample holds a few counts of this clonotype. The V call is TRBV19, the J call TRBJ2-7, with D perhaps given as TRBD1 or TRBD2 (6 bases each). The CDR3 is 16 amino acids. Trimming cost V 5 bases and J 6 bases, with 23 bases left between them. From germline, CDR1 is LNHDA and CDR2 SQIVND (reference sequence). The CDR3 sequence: CASSLYGGSSSAEQYF. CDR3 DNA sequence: TGTGCCAGTAGTCTCTACGGGGGCAGCTCCTCGGCCGAGCAGTACTTC. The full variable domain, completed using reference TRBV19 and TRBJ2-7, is DGGITQSPKYLFRKEGQNVTLSCEQNLNHDAMYWYRQDPGQGLRLIYYSQIVNDFQKGDIAEGYSVSREKKESFPLTVTSAQKNPTAFYLCASSLYGGSSSAEQYFGPGTRLTVT.

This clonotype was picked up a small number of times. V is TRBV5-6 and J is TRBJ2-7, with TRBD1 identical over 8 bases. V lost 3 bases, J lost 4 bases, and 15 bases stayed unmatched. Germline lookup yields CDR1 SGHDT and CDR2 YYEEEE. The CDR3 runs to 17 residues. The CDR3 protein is CASSSTDRATPTYEQYF. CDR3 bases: TGTGCCAGCAGCTCGACGGACAGGGCCACACCAACTTACGAGCAGTACTTC.

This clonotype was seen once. CDR3 sequence: CASSSGTRTTEAFF. The CDR3 DNA sequence: TGTGCCAGCAGCTCGGGGACTAGAACAACTGAAGCTTTCTTT. This chain uses TRBV11-2 with TRBJ1-1, with a weak D call TRBD1 (5 bases). Per the germline V gene, CDR1 is SGHAT and CDR2 is FQNNGV. The CDR3 consists of 14 residues. Trimming left V 4 bases short and J 5 bases short, with 14 bases between.